These T cell receptor beta chains were read from a single sample in a study of T cells in Graves' hyperthyroidism and ophthalmopathy. TCRdb used MiXCR to reprocess the multiplex PCR reads, holding one entry per CDR3 protein. The data show 500,000 to 650,000 distinct CDR3 sequences, 46% seen once. Source material: peripheral blood or thyroid tissue (not recorded which). The receptors shown here come from an adult woman with Graves' disease, either hyperthyroidism or ophthalmopathy (not recorded which). Both conserved end residues are part of each CDR3. A D gene is named only where the DNA matches it firmly. Rows give clone size only sometimes, using once, few, many, or a class for an expanded clone.

abundance	v_gene	j_gene	len	d_gene	CDR3aa	CDR3nt
many	TRBV29-1	TRBJ2-1	15	TRBD1	CSVVPRTGVYNEQFF	TGCAGCGTTGTGCCCCGGACAGGAGTCTACAATGAGCAGTTCTTC
-	TRBV7-2	TRBJ2-5	14	TRBD1	CASSLPDREETQYF	TGTGCCAGCAGCCTTCCAGACAGGGAAGAGACCCAGTACTTC
-	TRBV29-1	TRBJ2-7	14	-	CSVVWGGRNYEQYF	TGCAGCGTTGTTTGGGGGGGGCGGAACTACGAGCAGTACTTC
few	TRBV4-1	TRBJ2-2	15	-	CASSQDAGVGGELFF	TGCGCCAGCAGCCAAGATGCAGGGGTGGGCGGGGAGCTGTTTTTT
-	TRBV11-2	TRBJ1-1	15	-	CASSRGGGVNTEAFF	TGTGCCAGCAGCCGCGGTGGAGGGGTGAACACTGAAGCTTTCTTT
many	TRBV20-1	TRBJ2-5	12	-	CSAWTVQETQYF	TGCAGTGCTTGGACAGTACAAGAGACCCAGTACTTC
-	TRBV7-2	TRBJ1-1	15	TRBD1	CASSPQDRVATEAFF	TGTGCCAGCAGCCCGCAGGACAGGGTGGCCACTGAAGCTTTCTTT
-	TRBV2	TRBJ1-1	13	-	CASSISPPAEAFF	TGTGCCAGCAGTATCTCCCCTCCCGCTGAAGCTTTCTTT
-	TRBV2	TRBJ2-6	12	-	CASSTGLNTEAF	TGTGCCAGCAGCACCGGGTTGAACACTGAAGCTTTC
-	TRBV6-2/TRBV6-3	TRBJ1-2	12	-	CASSQRFDGYTF	TGTGCCAGCAGTCAGAGATTCGATGGCTACACCTTC
-	TRBV10-3	TRBJ1-5	12	-	CAISDGGRGEHF	TGTGCCATCAGTGACGGTGGCAGGGGCGAGCATTTT
-	TRBV10-3	TRBJ1-5	15	-	CAISRTQEGNQPQHF	TGTGCCATCAGCAGGACCCAGGAGGGCAATCAGCCCCAGCATTTT
-	TRBV9	TRBJ2-7	11	-	CASSPGNEQYF	TGTGCCAGCAGCCCGGGGAACGAGCAGTACTTC
few	TRBV4-2	TRBJ1-5	17	-	CASSQEVRATANQPQHF	TGTGCCAGCAGCCAAGAGGTCCGGGCGACAGCAAATCAGCCCCAGCATTTT
-	TRBV10-2	TRBJ2-7	15	-	CASSAEQAGSYEQYF	TGCGCCAGCAGTGCGGAACAGGCAGGTTCTTACGAGCAGTACTTC
-	TRBV2	TRBJ1-5	15	-	CASSPTTVDDQPQHF	TGTGCCAGCTCACCCACTACCGTGGACGATCAGCCCCAGCATTTT